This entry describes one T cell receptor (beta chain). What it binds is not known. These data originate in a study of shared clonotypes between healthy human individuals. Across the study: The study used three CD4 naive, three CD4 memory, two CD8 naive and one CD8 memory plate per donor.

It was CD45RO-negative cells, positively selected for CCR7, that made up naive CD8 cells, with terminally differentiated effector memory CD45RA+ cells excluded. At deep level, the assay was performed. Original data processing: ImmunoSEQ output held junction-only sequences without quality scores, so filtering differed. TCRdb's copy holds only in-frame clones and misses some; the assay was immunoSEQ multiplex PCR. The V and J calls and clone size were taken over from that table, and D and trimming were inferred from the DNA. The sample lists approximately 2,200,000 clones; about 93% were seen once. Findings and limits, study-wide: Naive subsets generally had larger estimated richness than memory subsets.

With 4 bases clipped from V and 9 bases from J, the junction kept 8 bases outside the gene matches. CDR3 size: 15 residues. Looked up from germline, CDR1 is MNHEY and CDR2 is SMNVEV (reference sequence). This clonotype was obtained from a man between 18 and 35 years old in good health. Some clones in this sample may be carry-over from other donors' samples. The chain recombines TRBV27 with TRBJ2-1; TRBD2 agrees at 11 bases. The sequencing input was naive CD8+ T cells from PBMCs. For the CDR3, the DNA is TGTGCCAGCAGTTCCCGACTAGCGGGACCCCCTGAGCAGTTCTTC. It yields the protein CASSSRLAGPPEQFF.